The clone carrying this T cell receptor beta chain was found many times. Its cognate antigen is unknown. Establishment of the diagnosis relied upon clinical symptoms, serum thyroxine, TRAb, thyroid ultrasound and orbital computed tomography. This specimen belongs to a study of Graves' ophthalmopathy and Graves' hyperthyroidism. Study results and caveats: Sensitivity of approximately 66% and specificity of 72% to 80% were achieved by the model that predicted ophthalmopathy progression.

Amplifying from RNA transcripts, the study obtained TCR beta CDR3 regions. HTBI primers were employed in first-round RT-PCR, then a second-round multiplex PCR followed. TCRdb re-analysed the multiplex PCR reads in MiXCR, keeping a single row per CDR3 protein. The table includes about 370,000 distinct CDR3 sequences, about a sixth detected once. The CDR3 totals 14 residues. Trimming pared 4 bases from V and 5 bases from J, leaving 15 bases between. The receptor comes from an adult woman with stable Graves' hyperthyroidism. The rearrangement uses TRBV12-3 or TRBV12-4 and TRBJ2-7; possibly TRBD2 for D (6 bases). Material: peripheral blood. Here the CDR3 DNA reads TGTGCCAGCAGTTGGGGAGGACTAACCCACGAGCAGTACTTC. Amino acids: CASSWGGLTHEQYF.